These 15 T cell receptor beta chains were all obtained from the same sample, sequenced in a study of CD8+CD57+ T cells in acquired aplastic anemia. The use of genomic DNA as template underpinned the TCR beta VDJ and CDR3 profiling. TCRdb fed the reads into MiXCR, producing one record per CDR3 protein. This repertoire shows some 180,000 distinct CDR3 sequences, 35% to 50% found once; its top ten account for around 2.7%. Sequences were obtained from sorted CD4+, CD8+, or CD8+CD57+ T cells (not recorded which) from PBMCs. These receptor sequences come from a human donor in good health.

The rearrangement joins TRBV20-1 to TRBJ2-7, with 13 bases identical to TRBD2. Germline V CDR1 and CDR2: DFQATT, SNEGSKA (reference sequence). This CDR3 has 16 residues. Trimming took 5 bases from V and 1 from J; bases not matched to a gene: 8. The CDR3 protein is CSAQLTSGRRSYEQYF. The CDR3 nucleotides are TGCAGTGCTCAGTTGACTAGCGGGAGGAGGTCCTACGAGCAGTACTTC.

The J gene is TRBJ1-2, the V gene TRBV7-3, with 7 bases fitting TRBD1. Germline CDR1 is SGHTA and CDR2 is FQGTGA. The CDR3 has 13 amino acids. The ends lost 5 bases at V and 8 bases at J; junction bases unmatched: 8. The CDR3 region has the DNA TGTGCCAGCAGCCCCTCAGGGGGGGTAGGCTACACCTTC. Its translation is CASSPSGGVGYTF.

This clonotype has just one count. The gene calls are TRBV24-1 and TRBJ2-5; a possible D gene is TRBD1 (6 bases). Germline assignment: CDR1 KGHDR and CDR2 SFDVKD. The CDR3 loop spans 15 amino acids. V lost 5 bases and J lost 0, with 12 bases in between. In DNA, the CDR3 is TGTGCCACCAGTGGCACACAGGGCTACCAAGAGACCCAGTACTTC. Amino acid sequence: CATSGTQGYQETQYF.

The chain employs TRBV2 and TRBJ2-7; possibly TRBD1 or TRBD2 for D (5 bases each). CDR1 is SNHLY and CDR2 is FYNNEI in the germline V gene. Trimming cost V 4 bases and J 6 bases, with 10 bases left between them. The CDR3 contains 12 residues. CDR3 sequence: CASSGDAGEQYF. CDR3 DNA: TGTGCCAGCAGTGGGGACGCCGGCGAGCAGTACTTC.

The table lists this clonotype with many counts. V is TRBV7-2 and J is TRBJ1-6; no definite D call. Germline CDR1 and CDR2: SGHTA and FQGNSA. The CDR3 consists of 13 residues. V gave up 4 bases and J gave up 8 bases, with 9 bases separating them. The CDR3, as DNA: TGTGCCAGCAGCTCGGTTAGGGATTCACCCCTCCACTTT. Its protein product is CASSSVRDSPLHF.

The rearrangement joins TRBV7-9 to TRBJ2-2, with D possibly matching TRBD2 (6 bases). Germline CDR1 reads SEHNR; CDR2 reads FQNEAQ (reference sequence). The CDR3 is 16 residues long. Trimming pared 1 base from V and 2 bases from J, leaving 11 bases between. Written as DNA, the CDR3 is TGTGCCAGCAGCTTAGTGGCAGGACTAAACACCGGGGAGCTGTTTTTT. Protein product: CASSLVAGLNTGELFF.

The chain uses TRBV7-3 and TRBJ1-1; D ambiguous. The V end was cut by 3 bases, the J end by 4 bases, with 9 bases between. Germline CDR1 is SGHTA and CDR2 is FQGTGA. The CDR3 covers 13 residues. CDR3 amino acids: CASSFREGTEAFF. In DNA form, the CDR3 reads TGTGCCAGCAGCTTTAGGGAAGGCACTGAAGCTTTCTTT.

DNA for the CDR3: TGCAGTGCTAGTCTACTAGCGGGAGGCGCCCTTTACAATGAGCAGTTCTTC. As protein: CSASLLAGGALYNEQFF. The chain is built from TRBV20-1 and TRBJ2-1; TRBD2 matches 12 bases. Trimming removed 3 bases from V and 4 bases from J; junction bases left unmatched: 10. The CDR3 is made up of 17 amino acids. Germline V CDR1 and CDR2: DFQATT, SNEGSKA (reference sequence).

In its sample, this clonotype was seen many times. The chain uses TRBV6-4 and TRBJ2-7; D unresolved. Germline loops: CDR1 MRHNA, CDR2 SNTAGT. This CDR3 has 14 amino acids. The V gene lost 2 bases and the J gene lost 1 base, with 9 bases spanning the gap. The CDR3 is CASSDEHGSYEQYF. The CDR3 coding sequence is TGTGCCAGCAGTGACGAACACGGGTCCTACGAGCAGTACTTC.

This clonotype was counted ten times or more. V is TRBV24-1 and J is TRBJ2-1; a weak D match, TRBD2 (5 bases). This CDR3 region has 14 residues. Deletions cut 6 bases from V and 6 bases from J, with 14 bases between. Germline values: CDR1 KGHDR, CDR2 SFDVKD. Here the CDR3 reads CATSPGPEANEQFF. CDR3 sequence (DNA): TGTGCCACCAGTCCCGGTCCGGAGGCCAATGAGCAGTTCTTC.

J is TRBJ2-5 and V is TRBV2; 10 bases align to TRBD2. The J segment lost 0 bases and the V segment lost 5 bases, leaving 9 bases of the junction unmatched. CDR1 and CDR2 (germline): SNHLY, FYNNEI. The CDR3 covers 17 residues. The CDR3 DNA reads TGTGCCAGCAGTCAACCTAGCGGGAGAATTAACCAAGAGACCCAGTACTTC. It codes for CASSQPSGRINQETQYF.

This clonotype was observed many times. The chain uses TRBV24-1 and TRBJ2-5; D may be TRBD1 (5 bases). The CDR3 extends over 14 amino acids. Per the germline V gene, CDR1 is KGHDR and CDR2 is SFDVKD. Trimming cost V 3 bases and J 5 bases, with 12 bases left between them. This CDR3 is CATSDPRAVETQYF. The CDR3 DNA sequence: TGTGCCACCAGTGATCCCAGGGCTGTGGAGACCCAGTACTTC.

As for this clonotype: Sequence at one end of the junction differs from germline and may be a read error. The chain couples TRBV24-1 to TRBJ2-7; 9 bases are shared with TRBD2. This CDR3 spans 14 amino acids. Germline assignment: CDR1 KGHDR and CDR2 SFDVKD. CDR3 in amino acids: CAISAGLAAEGQYF. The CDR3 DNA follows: TGTGCCATCAGTGCGGGACTAGCCGCCGAAGGACAGTACTTC.

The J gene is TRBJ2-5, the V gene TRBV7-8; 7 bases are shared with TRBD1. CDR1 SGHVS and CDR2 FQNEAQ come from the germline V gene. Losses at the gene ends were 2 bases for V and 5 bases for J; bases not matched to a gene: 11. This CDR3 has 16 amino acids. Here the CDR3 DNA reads TGTGCCAGCAGCTTACCGACAGGGAAGGTGCTGGAGACCCAGTACTTC. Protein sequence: CASSLPTGKVLETQYF.

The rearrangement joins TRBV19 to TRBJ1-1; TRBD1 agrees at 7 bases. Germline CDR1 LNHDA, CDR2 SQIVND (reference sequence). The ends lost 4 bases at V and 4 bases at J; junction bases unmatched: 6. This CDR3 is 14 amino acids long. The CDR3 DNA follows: TGTGCCAGTAGTAAGGACAGGATGGGCACTGAAGCTTTCTTT. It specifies CASSKDRMGTEAFF.